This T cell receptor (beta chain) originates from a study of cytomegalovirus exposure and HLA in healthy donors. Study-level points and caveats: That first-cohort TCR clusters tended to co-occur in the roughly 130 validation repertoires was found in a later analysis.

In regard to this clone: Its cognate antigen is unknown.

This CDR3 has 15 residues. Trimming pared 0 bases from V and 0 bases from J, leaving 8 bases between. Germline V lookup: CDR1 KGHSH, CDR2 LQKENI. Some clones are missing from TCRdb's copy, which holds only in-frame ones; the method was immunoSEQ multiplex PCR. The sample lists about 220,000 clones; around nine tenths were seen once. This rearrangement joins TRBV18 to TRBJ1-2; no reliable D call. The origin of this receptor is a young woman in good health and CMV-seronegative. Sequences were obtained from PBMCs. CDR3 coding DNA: TGTGCCAGCTCACCACCGGGCAAAACTAACTATGGCTACACCTTC. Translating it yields CASSPPGKTNYGYTF.